These 30 T cell receptor beta chains share one sample of origin, sequenced in a study of cytomegalovirus exposure and HLA in healthy donors. Primers: 60 Vbeta forward and 13 Jbeta reverse. Produced via immunoSEQ multiplex PCR; TCRdb's table is partial and in-frame only. The sample lists roughly 100,000 clones; about three fifths were seen once. Sequenced sample: PBMCs. All receptors derive from a human donor in good health.

J is TRBJ2-7 and V is TRBV11-2, with D possibly TRBD2 on 6 matching bases. Between the trimmed V and J ends, which lost 2 bases and 2 bases, there was a span of 10 bases. Germline loops: CDR1 SGHAT, CDR2 FQNNGV. The CDR3 spans 14 residues. CDR3 sequence: CASSLLAVPYEQYF. The CDR3 nucleotides are TGTGCCAGCAGCTTATTAGCGGTCCCCTACGAGCAGTACTTC.

The V and J genes are TRBV10-3 and TRBJ1-5; D is undetermined. Trimming pared 6 bases from V and 4 bases from J, leaving 10 bases between. The CDR3 has 13 amino acids. Germline lookup yields CDR1 ENHRY and CDR2 SYGVKD. The CDR3 protein is CAIRWQENQPQHF. The DNA of the CDR3 is TGTGCCATCAGGTGGCAGGAAAATCAGCCCCAGCATTTT.

Turning to this clone: No DNA is shown, since the ends of the CDR3 on it are uncertain; the CDR3 is the one TCRdb lists. The chain is built from TRBV1 and TRBJ1-6. TRBV1 is classified as a pseudogene. The CDR3 is made up of 16 amino acids, end residues included. CDR3 region: CTSSQVGGGTNSPLHF.

The CDR3 DNA is TGCGCCAGCAGCCAAACCGACTACTTCACGTTGTCAGATACGCAGTATTTT. Encoded protein: CASSQTDYFTLSDTQYF. V gene TRBV4-1 combines with J gene TRBJ2-3; weak D call: TRBD2 (5 bases). V was pared by 2 bases and J by 4 bases, with 19 bases between. Germline V gene lookup returns CDR1 MGHRA and CDR2 YSYEKL. The CDR3 is made up of 17 amino acids.

The V gene is TRBV5-1, the J gene TRBJ1-6; weak D call: TRBD1 (6 bases). CDR3 length: 17 amino acids. V lost 0 bases to trimming and J lost 0 bases, with 10 bases between them. CDR1 is SGHRS, CDR2 YFSETQ, per germline. CDR3 amino acids: CASSLATGSSYNSPLHF. CDR3 nucleotide sequence: TGCGCCAGCAGCTTGGCGACAGGCAGCTCCTATAATTCACCCCTCCACTTT.

This rearrangement joins TRBV5-1 to TRBJ2-7, with 11 positions matching TRBD2. The CDR3 loop spans 15 amino acids. The germline V gene has CDR1 SGHRS and CDR2 YFSETQ. The trim removed 4 bases at V and 2 bases at J, leaving 5 bases unmatched. The CDR3 reads CASSHLTSGTYEQYF. CDR3 DNA sequence: TGCGCCAGCAGCCACTTGACTAGCGGGACCTACGAGCAGTACTTC.

The chain links TRBV5-1 to TRBJ1-2; TRBD1 aligns across 9 bases. Germline assignment: CDR1 SGHRS and CDR2 YFSETQ. There are 15 residues in the CDR3. Trimming cost V 0 bases and J 7 bases; bases outside gene matches: 7. The CDR3 loop is CASSLGPGTGFGYTF. CDR3 coding DNA: TGCGCCAGCAGCTTGGGTCCCGGGACAGGGTTTGGCTACACCTTC.

The chain couples TRBV12-5 to TRBJ1-2; TRBD1 is a possible D gene (5 bases). This CDR3 has 15 amino acids. The germline CDR1 and CDR2 sequences are LGHNT and FRNRAP. Trimming stripped 0 bases from V and 6 bases from J, with 14 bases between. In DNA, the CDR3 is TGTGCTAGTGGTTTGGTGGGGTCCAGGGCCCATGGCTACACCTTC. It yields the protein CASGLVGSRAHGYTF.

V is TRBV5-4 and J is TRBJ2-5; possibly TRBD1 for D (6 bases). The J call is uncertain, as TRBJ2-7 better fits the DNA end. This CDR3 spans 14 amino acids. Germline assignment: CDR1 SGHNT and CDR2 YYREEE (reference sequence). In nucleotides, the CDR3 is TGTGCCAGCAGCCGGGACATCGATCACTACGAGCAGTACTTC. Translating gives CASSRDIDHYEQYF.

The V gene is TRBV21-1, the J gene TRBJ1-5. TRBV21-1 is given as a pseudogene. There are 15 residues in the CDR3. Here the CDR3 DNA reads TGTGCCAGCAGCAAAGCGCGATGGAGCAATCAGCCCCAGCATTTT. Translating gives CASSKARWSNQPQHF.

This clone was observed once. The chain links TRBV27 to TRBJ2-7; weak D call: TRBD1 (6 bases). The germline V and J ends were trimmed by 8 bases and 1 base, with 12 bases remaining between them. Germline V lookup: CDR1 MNHEY, CDR2 SMNVEV (reference sequence). This CDR3 is 13 amino acids long. CDR3 in amino acids: CASAPGVSYEQYF. DNA for the CDR3: TGTGCCAGCGCTCCAGGGGTTTCCTACGAGCAGTACTTC.

The J gene is TRBJ1-2, the V gene TRBV6-5; a possible D gene is TRBD1 (6 bases). The CDR3 totals 14 residues. CDR1 is MNHEY and CDR2 is SVGAGI in the germline V gene. Between the trimmed V and J ends, which lost 7 bases and 5 bases, there was a span of 17 bases. CDR3 region: CASKAGGAGYGYTF. The CDR3 DNA reads TGTGCCAGCAAGGCGGGGGGCGCAGGATATGGCTACACCTTC.

V and J are TRBV18 and TRBJ2-1; TRBD1 aligns across 7 bases. After removal of 2 bases from V and 5 bases from J, the junction contained 9 bases not matched to a gene. The length of the CDR3 is 16 residues. Germline loops: CDR1 KGHSH, CDR2 LQKENI. The CDR3, as DNA: TGTGCCAGCTCACCATACCTAGGGACAGAGCACAATGAGCAGTTCTTC. As protein: CASSPYLGTEHNEQFF.

The V and J genes are TRBV29-1 and TRBJ1-1; possibly TRBD1 for D (6 bases). Trimming took 3 bases from V and 0 from J, leaving 11 bases between them. The CDR3 runs 14 residues. In germline, CDR1 is SQVTM, CDR2 ANQGSEA. The CDR3 DNA reads as TGCAGCGTTGAGGACAGTTCGATGAACACTGAAGCTTTCTTT. Its translation: CSVEDSSMNTEAFF.

The V and J genes are TRBV7-9 and TRBJ2-1, with 9 bases identical to TRBD2. Germline trimming cut 5 bases from V and 5 bases from J; bases unmatched to any gene: 10. Germline V gene lookup returns CDR1 SEHNR and CDR2 FQNEAQ (reference sequence). The CDR3 extends over 16 amino acids. The CDR3 spells CASSPPVAGVHNEQFF. For the CDR3, the DNA is TGTGCCAGCAGCCCGCCGGTAGCGGGAGTCCACAATGAGCAGTTCTTC.

J is TRBJ2-1 and V is TRBV28, with a weak D call TRBD1 (5 bases). The CDR3 loop spans 14 amino acids. CDR1 and CDR2 from the germline V gene are MDHEN and SYDVKM. The ends were cut back, 7 bases at V and 7 bases at J, with 17 bases in the middle. CDR3 nucleotide sequence: TGTGCCAGCACCTTCCAGGGATCTACAAATGAGCAGTTCTTC. Its translation is CASTFQGSTNEQFF. The whole variable domain, filled in from reference TRBV28 and TRBJ2-1, reads DVKVTQSSRYLVKRTGEKVFLECVQDMDHENMFWYRQDPGLGLRLIYFSYDVKMKEKGDIPEGYSVSREKKERFSLILESASTNQTSMYLCASTFQGSTNEQFFGPGTRLTVL.

This sequence joins TRBV19 and TRBJ2-5; 8 positions match TRBD1. With V trimmed by 9 bases and J by 5 bases, 8 bases remained unmatched. This CDR3 spans 13 amino acids. The germline CDR1 and CDR2 sequences are LNHDA and SQIVND (reference sequence). Written as DNA, the CDR3 is TGTGCCAGCGGAAGACAGGGGTCGGAGACCCAGTACTTC. Amino acids: CASGRQGSETQYF.

This chain links TRBV27 with TRBJ2-1; 7 bases align to TRBD2. The germline CDR1 and CDR2 sequences are MNHEY and SMNVEV (reference sequence). V shed 4 bases and J 4 bases; nucleotides not matched to a gene: 7. The CDR3 runs to 15 residues. CDR3 DNA sequence: TGTGCCAGCAGTTCCGGACTAGGTGGGTACAATGAGCAGTTCTTC. Translation gives CASSSGLGGYNEQFF.

This clone appeared once. This rearrangement joins TRBV28 to TRBJ2-1, with 10 positions matching TRBD1. The J segment lost 8 bases and the V segment lost 7 bases, leaving 11 bases of the junction unmatched. Germline CDR1 and CDR2: MDHEN and SYDVKM. The CDR3 length is 15 residues. In DNA form, the CDR3 reads TGTGCCAGCAAGATTGGACAGGGGGTTCTTCATGAGCAGTTCTTC. Protein: CASKIGQGVLHEQFF. The complete variable domain, with remaining parts taken from reference TRBV28 and TRBJ2-1, reads DVKVTQSSRYLVKRTGEKVFLECVQDMDHENMFWYRQDPGLGLRLIYFSYDVKMKEKGDIPEGYSVSREKKERFSLILESASTNQTSMYLCASKIGQGVLHEQFFGPGTRLTVL.

The rearrangement uses TRBV6-6 and TRBJ1-3; no definite D call. This CDR3 contains 11 residues. Germline CDR1 is MNHNY and CDR2 is SVGAGI (reference sequence). CDR3 sequence (DNA): TGTGCGGTTGGACGCGGGGACACCATATATTTT. It translates to CAVGRGDTIYF.

The chain combines TRBV15 with TRBJ2-1; no firm D call. CDR1 LNHNV and CDR2 YYDKDF come from the germline V gene (reference sequence). Trimming took 1 base from V and 7 from J, leaving 5 bases between them. CDR3 size: 12 residues. The CDR3 here is CATSRVLNEQFF. The CDR3 coding sequence is TGTGCCACCAGCAGAGTGTTAAATGAGCAGTTCTTC.

The rearrangement uses TRBV6-4 and TRBJ1-1; 8 bases map to TRBD1. The germline V gene has CDR1 MRHNA and CDR2 SNTAGT. Losses at the gene ends were 6 bases for V and 5 bases for J; bases not matched to a gene: 8. The CDR3 consists of 14 residues. The DNA for the CDR3 is TGTGCCAGCAGGAAGACAGGGGCCATGACTGAAGCTTTCTTT. Translation: CASRKTGAMTEAFF.

The sample holds a few counts of this clone. The chain links TRBV6-5 to TRBJ2-1, with TRBD2 matching 9 bases. Germline-derived CDR1 and CDR2 are MNHEY and SVGAGI. The CDR3 contains 16 residues. Trimming cost V 2 bases and J 7 bases; bases outside gene matches: 9. CDR3 region: CASSYRAGGFGNEQFF. The CDR3, as DNA: TGTGCCAGCAGTTACCGAGCGGGAGGCTTTGGGAATGAGCAGTTCTTC.

The chain joins TRBV2 to TRBJ2-7; the match to TRBD1 covers 9 bases. Germline V gene sequence: CDR1 SNHLY, CDR2 FYNNEI. CDR3 length: 15 amino acids. The ends lost 7 bases at V and 4 bases at J; junction bases unmatched: 11. CDR3 sequence (DNA): TGTGCCAGCACCCCACGGACAGGGGAAGGTTACGAGCAGTACTTC. Protein sequence: CASTPRTGEGYEQYF.

This clone was counted only a few times. The chain couples TRBV5-1 to TRBJ2-5, with a weak D call TRBD2 (6 bases). This CDR3 spans 14 amino acids. The germline gives CDR1 SGHRS, CDR2 YFSETQ. Trimming stripped 4 bases from V and 0 bases from J, with 10 bases between. The DNA for the CDR3 is TGCGCCAGCAGCCGGGACTTGTACCAAGAGACCCAGTACTTC. This translates into CASSRDLYQETQYF.

This clone turned up a few times. The genes are TRBV7-8 and TRBJ2-1; TRBD1 aligns across 9 bases. J was trimmed by 4 bases and V by 0 bases; bases with no gene match: 4. Germline V gene data show CDR1 as SGHVS and CDR2 as FQNEAQ. This CDR3 region has 16 residues. CDR3: CASSLAGTGSYNEQFF. As DNA, the CDR3 is TGTGCCAGCAGCTTAGCGGGGACAGGGAGTTACAATGAGCAGTTCTTC. The full variable domain, with the rest looked up from reference TRBV7-8 and TRBJ2-1, is GAGVSQSPRYKVAKRGQDVALRCDPISGHVSLFWYQQALGQGPEFLTYFQNEAQLDKSGLPSDRFFAERPEGSVSTLKIQRTQQEDSAVYLCASSLAGTGSYNEQFFGPGTRLTVL.

This clone was seen only a few times. The V gene is TRBV4-2, the J gene TRBJ2-2, with 7 bases aligning to TRBD1. Germline V gene data show CDR1 as LGHNA and CDR2 as YNFKEQ. This CDR3 is 17 amino acids long. Trimming removed 0 bases from V and 4 bases from J; junction bases left unmatched: 8. CDR3 sequence: CASSQDLWGQTTGELFF. As DNA, the CDR3 is TGTGCCAGCAGCCAAGATCTATGGGGACAGACCACCGGGGAGCTGTTTTTT.

This chain links TRBV20-1 with TRBJ2-3; 7 bases map to TRBD1. The CDR3 has 11 residues. The V segment lost 4 bases and the J segment 7 bases; nucleotides outside the gene matches: 2. Germline CDR1 DFQATT, CDR2 SNEGSKA (reference sequence). The CDR3 DNA reads as TGCAGTGCTACGGACAGGTATACGCAGTATTTT. Amino acids: CSATDRYTQYF.

The V call is TRBV5-4, the J call TRBJ1-2; 7 bases are a match to TRBD1. The J segment lost 2 bases and the V segment lost 4 bases, leaving 11 bases of the junction unmatched. From germline, CDR1 is SGHNT and CDR2 YYREEE (reference sequence). CDR3 size: 16 residues. The chain's CDR3 is CASSPRPPTGNYGYTF. Here the CDR3 DNA reads TGTGCCAGCAGCCCTAGGCCCCCGACAGGGAACTATGGCTACACCTTC.

This chain uses TRBV14 with TRBJ2-1; 12 bases fit TRBD2. The CDR3 is made up of 17 amino acids. The germline CDR1 and CDR2 sequences are SGHDN and FVKESK. After removal of 4 bases from V and 6 bases from J, the junction contained 10 bases not matched to a gene. CDR3 in amino acids: CASSPTVTSGRLNEQFF. The CDR3 DNA is TGTGCCAGCAGCCCTACAGTAACTAGCGGGAGGCTCAATGAGCAGTTCTTC.